A single T cell receptor beta chain is shown here with its context. The data belong to a study of T cell clones after liver transplantation. The protocol was immunoSEQ multiplex PCR, while the TCRdb copy is restricted to in-frame clones and leaves out a portion. The sample holds roughly 19,000 clones, about 83% seen once. Germline loops: CDR1 ENHRY, CDR2 SYGVKD. This CDR3 is 16 amino acids long. V was trimmed by 8 bases and J by 6 bases, leaving 25 bases between them. Thawed unstimulated PBMCs were FACS-sorted by CD3, CD4 and CD8 into two populations. Sequencing used CD8+ T cells from blood, obtained approximately 52 months after liver transplant. The rearrangement uses TRBV10-3 and TRBJ1-2, with a weak D call TRBD1 (6 bases). This clonotype was sampled from a human patient who received a liver transplant. Part of the T cells may come from the graft donor. CDR3 sequence (DNA): TGTGCCATCGGGGGACGGCCCCAACCGGGGGCTCATGGCTACACCTTC. Translated, it gives CAIGGRPQPGAHGYTF.